A single sample gave rise to the 21 T cell receptor beta chains below, sequenced in a study of prognosis after radiotherapy for stage I lung cancer. TCR beta CDR3 amplification from genomic DNA was performed by two-round multiplex PCR. The first PCR round targeted every TRBV and TRBJ gene with specific primers. One entry per CDR3 protein results from TCRdb running MiXCR on the multiplex PCR reads. The table includes 10,000 to 13,000 distinct CDR3 sequences, about 53% detected once. This material consisted of PBMCs, taken before or after stereotactic body radiation therapy (not recorded which). These receptors originate from a donor over 45 with non-small cell lung cancer.

By sample share, this clonotype is medium-sized. The CDR3 nucleotides are TGTGCCAGCAGCTTAGGGCAGGGGGCTCTACCCCAGCATTTT. Residues: CASSLGQGALPQHF. This chain connects TRBV7-8 to TRBJ1-5; 8 bases map to TRBD1. Trimming cost V 1 base and J 10 bases; bases outside gene matches: 6. Germline V gene sequence: CDR1 SGHVS, CDR2 FQNEAQ. The CDR3 totals 14 residues.

This clonotype has at least ten counts. The chain carries TRBV18 and TRBJ1-4; D remains ambiguous. The germline V gene encodes CDR1 KGHSH and CDR2 LQKENI. The V end was cut by 6 bases, the J end by 0 bases, with 14 bases between. The length of the CDR3 is 16 residues. CDR3 sequence: CASSQRGGSTNEKLFF. DNA of the CDR3: TGTGCCAGCTCTCAGAGAGGAGGATCAACTAATGAAAAACTGTTTTTT.

The CDR3: CASSFRHGDEQYF. In DNA form, the CDR3 reads TGTGCCAGCAGTTTTCGCCATGGGGACGAGCAGTACTTC. This chain connects TRBV27 to TRBJ2-7; D is uncertain. Germline loops: CDR1 MNHEY, CDR2 SMNVEV (reference sequence). V lost 3 bases and J lost 5, with 11 bases in between. This CDR3 spans 13 amino acids.

This clonotype was detected a few times. One junction end does not reproduce the germline sequence, and a read error may be involved. The chain carries TRBV7-9 and TRBJ2-2; weak D call: TRBD2 (7 bases). The CDR3 sequence is 19 residues long. The V gene's germline CDR1 is SEHNR and CDR2 FQNEAQ (reference sequence). CDR3 bases: TGTGCCAGCAGAGGATTCCAGAGGCCCCCAGGGAGAGAGGACCGGGGGGCTGTTTTT. Its protein product is CASRGFQRPPGREDRGAVF.

By share, this clonotype counts as medium-sized (0.01 to 0.1%). The gene calls are TRBV11-2 and TRBJ2-5, with D perhaps matching TRBD1 or TRBD2 (5 bases each). Trimming removed 6 bases at V and 3 bases at J, with 14 bases between. The CDR3 is made up of 14 amino acids. CDR1 is SGHAT, CDR2 FQNNGV, per germline. CDR3 amino acids: CASRRAAGKETQYF. The CDR3 DNA sequence: TGTGCCAGCAGGAGAGCGGCAGGGAAAGAGACCCAGTACTTC.

This clonotype ranks as medium-sized. The chain carries TRBV7-9 and TRBJ2-3; 13 positions match TRBD2. J gave up 1 base and V 4 bases, and 2 bases lay outside the gene matches. CDR3 length: 16 residues. The germline CDR1 and CDR2 sequences are SEHNR and FQNEAQ (reference sequence). In DNA form, the CDR3 reads TGTGCCAGCAGCTCCGGACTAGCGGGAGGCACAGATACGCAGTATTTT. It translates to CASSSGLAGGTDTQYF.

In its sample, this clonotype is medium-sized. J is TRBJ2-7 and V is TRBV19; D call uncertain. The CDR3 extends over 14 amino acids. Deletions cut 5 bases from V and 1 base from J, with 12 bases between. Germline values: CDR1 LNHDA, CDR2 SQIVND (reference sequence). CDR3: CASSLGPGSYEQYF. The CDR3, as DNA: TGTGCCAGTAGTTTAGGGCCAGGATCCTACGAGCAGTACTTC.

This clonotype is classed as medium-sized. CDR3 sequence (DNA): TGCAGTGCTATCCACAGGGAGCGAACTGAAGCTTTCTTT. Translated, it gives CSAIHRERTEAFF. V and J are TRBV20-1 and TRBJ1-1; a weak D match, TRBD1 (6 bases). This CDR3 region has 13 residues. The V gene lost 4 bases and the J gene lost 5 bases, with 14 bases spanning the gap. Germline assignment: CDR1 DFQATT and CDR2 SNEGSKA (reference sequence).

This sequence joins TRBV20-1 and TRBJ1-1, with D possibly matching TRBD1 (5 bases). V gave up 3 bases and J gave up 1 base, with 9 bases separating them. Germline V gives CDR1 DFQATT, CDR2 SNEGSKA (reference sequence). The CDR3 loop spans 13 amino acids. The CDR3: CSASRGPNTEAFF. CDR3 nucleotide sequence: TGCAGTGCTAGTCGGGGACCGAACACTGAAGCTTTCTTT.

This clonotype has just one count. The rearrangement joins TRBV7-9 to TRBJ1-5; D not certain. Between the trimmed V and J ends, which lost 7 bases and 10 bases, there was a span of 17 bases. This CDR3 contains 13 residues. CDR1 SEHNR and CDR2 FQNEAQ come from the germline V gene (reference sequence). CDR3 DNA sequence: TGTGCCAGCACCCCCGGGGTGCGTCATCCCCAGCATTTT. The encoded protein is CASTPGVRHPQHF. The variable domain in full, with the rest retrieved from reference TRBV7-9 and TRBJ1-5, is DTGVSQNPRHKITKRGQNVTFRCDPISEHNRLYWYRQTLGQGPEFLTYFQNEAQLEKSRLLSDRFSAERPKGSFSTLEIQRTEQGDSAMYLCASTPGVRHPQHFGDGTRLSIL.

This clonotype occurred many times. The rearrangement joins TRBV4-1 to TRBJ2-2; 9 bases line up with TRBD1. V shed 6 bases and J 4 bases; nucleotides not matched to a gene: 21. CDR3 length: 20 amino acids. CDR1 is MGHRA, CDR2 YSYEKL, per germline. In DNA, the CDR3 is TGCGCCAGCAGGCCGCAAACCGGGACAGGGTTGGGATTGGGCACCGGGGAGCTGTTTTTT. Its translation: CASRPQTGTGLGLGTGELFF.

The rearrangement joins TRBV15 to TRBJ2-2, with D perhaps TRBD1 (6 bases). The V gene lost 0 bases and the J gene lost 2 bases, with 10 bases spanning the gap. Looked up from germline, CDR1 is LNHNV and CDR2 is YYDKDF (reference sequence). The CDR3 is made up of 16 amino acids. The CDR3 spells CATSRDDRINTGELFF. CDR3 DNA sequence: TGTGCCACCAGCAGAGATGACAGGATTAACACCGGGGAGCTGTTTTTT.

The chain employs TRBV20-1 and TRBJ1-2; D is ambiguous. The CDR3 sequence is 13 residues long. The ends were cut back, 1 base at V and 2 bases at J, with 8 bases in the middle. Germline-derived CDR1 and CDR2 are DFQATT and SNEGSKA (reference sequence). In DNA form, the CDR3 reads TGCAGTGCTAGAGGGGAGGTAAACTATGGCTACACCTTC. Translated: CSARGEVNYGYTF.

The V gene is TRBV5-1, the J gene TRBJ2-7, with TRBD2 matching 10 bases. Germline V gene data show CDR1 as SGHRS and CDR2 as YFSETQ. J was trimmed by 3 bases and V by 4 bases; bases with no gene match: 7. CDR3 length equals 15 residues. Written as DNA, the CDR3 is TGCGCCAGCAGCCAACTAGCGGGGCCCAACTACGAGCAGTACTTC. This translates into CASSQLAGPNYEQYF. The entire variable domain, with the rest obtained from reference TRBV5-1 and TRBJ2-7, is as follows: KAGVTQTPRYLIKTRGQQVTLSCSPISGHRSVSWYQQTPGQGLQFLFEYFSETQRNKGNFPGRFSGRQFSNSRSEMNVSTLELGDSALYLCASSQLAGPNYEQYFGPGTRLTVT.

This clonotype occurred many times. The genes are TRBV4-1 and TRBJ2-5; 7 bases are shared with TRBD2. V lost 4 bases, J lost 5 bases, and 10 bases stayed unmatched. The CDR3 has 15 residues. From germline, CDR1 is MGHRA and CDR2 YSYEKL. Here the CDR3 DNA reads TGCGCCAGCAGCCTGGGACTATCGGGAGTCGAGACCCAGTACTTC. This translates into CASSLGLSGVETQYF.

Turning to this clonotype: This likely traces to a read error, being one base from a far larger clone. The rearrangement joins TRBV6-6 to TRBJ1-1; D is undetermined. Germline V CDR1 and CDR2: MNHNY, SVGAGI (reference sequence). This CDR3 has 13 residues. The CDR3 nucleotides read TGTGCCAGCAGTTACTCAGGGAACACTGAAGCTCTCTTT. Translation: CASSYSGNTEALF.

This clonotype was observed many times. This chain connects TRBV18 to TRBJ2-1, with 7 positions matching TRBD2. Germline loops: CDR1 KGHSH, CDR2 LQKENI. V lost 1 base and J lost 0; bases outside the gene matches: 6. CDR3 length: 17 amino acids. CDR3 loop: CASSPQPSGVSYNEQFF. The DNA for the CDR3 is TGTGCCAGCTCACCACAGCCCAGCGGGGTCTCCTACAATGAGCAGTTCTTC.

This clonotype showed up many times. The V call is TRBV7-9, the J call TRBJ2-1; D remains unclear. Germline V CDR1 and CDR2: SEHNR, FQNEAQ (reference sequence). Trimming removed 2 bases at V and 6 bases at J, with 5 bases between. The CDR3 is 12 amino acids. The chain's CDR3 is CASSLSPNEQFF. The CDR3 bases are TGTGCCAGCAGCTTATCCCCCAATGAGCAGTTCTTC.

The V and J genes are TRBV19 and TRBJ2-7; 9 positions match TRBD1. CDR1 is LNHDA and CDR2 is SQIVND in the germline V gene (reference sequence). The CDR3 length is 17 residues. With 5 bases clipped from V and 2 bases from J, the junction kept 13 bases outside the gene matches. CDR3 sequence: CASSPRPGTGLPYEQYF. The DNA of the CDR3 is TGTGCCAGTAGTCCGCGTCCCGGGACAGGGTTGCCCTACGAGCAGTACTTC.

By sample fraction, this clonotype is medium-sized (0.01 to 0.1%). This chain uses TRBV24-1 with TRBJ1-2, with 7 bases aligning to TRBD1. The junction had 9 bases not matched to a gene; V was cut back by 3 bases and J by 0 bases. The CDR3 is made up of 17 amino acids. CDR1 is KGHDR, CDR2 SFDVKD, per germline. CDR3 loop: CATSDATGARANYGYTF. As DNA, the CDR3 is TGTGCCACCAGTGATGCCACAGGGGCCCGAGCTAACTATGGCTACACCTTC.

The rearrangement uses TRBV9 and TRBJ1-6; unclear D gene. Germline V gene lookup returns CDR1 SGDLS and CDR2 YYNGEE. There are 18 residues in the CDR3. Trimming cost V 3 bases and J 10 bases, with 26 bases left between them. The CDR3 DNA sequence: TGTGCCAGCAGCGAAACAGACTGGGGTTTTCAACCTCACTCACCCCTCCACTTT. It is translated as CASSETDWGFQPHSPLHF. The complete variable domain, with remaining parts taken from reference TRBV9 and TRBJ1-6, reads DSGVTQTPKHLITATGQRVTLRCSPRSGDLSVYWYQQSLDQGLQFLIQYYNGEERAKGNILERFSAQQFPDLHSELNLSSLELGDSALYFCASSETDWGFQPHSPLHFGNGTRLTVT.